This record looks at one T cell receptor (beta chain) sequence and its context. Its antigen specificity is not known. No much larger clonotype is one base removed from it; base qualities were not supplied. This entry comes from a study of OX40 agonist ivuxolimab in advanced cancers. Regarding the study in general: Ivuxolimab was a fully human IgG2 agonistic monoclonal antibody targeting the costimulatory receptor OX40 (CD134). Intravenous ivuxolimab was administered to patients every 2 weeks at six dose levels: 0.01, 0.1, 0.3, 1.5, 3 and 10 mg/kg. Of the roughly 53 patients in dose escalation, approximately 20 had hepatocellular carcinoma, roughly 15 had melanoma, 9 had renal cell carcinoma and 9 had head and neck cancer. The dose-escalation cohort was over 70% male with a mean age of around 62 years, ranging from 23 to 79. Patients were allowed to have had prior anti-PD-1, anti-PD-L1 or anti-CTLA-4 therapy, and approximately 40% of the dose-escalation patients had previously received checkpoint inhibitors. Partial responses occurred in three dose-escalation patients, of whom one had hepatocellular carcinoma and two had cutaneous melanoma. Peripheral TCRbeta sequencing aimed to test whether ivuxolimab altered TCR sequence diversity and caused clonal T-cell expansion. The monotherapy dose-escalation portion (N of about 57 patients) of the phase I ivuxolimab trial is reported in the paper. What the research found in general, with its limitations: Antigen specificity was not determined for the clonally expanded peripheral T cells. After ivuxolimab, CD8+ T cells had more expanded clones than CD4+ T cells on average. At doses from 0.1 to 3.0 mg/kg, clonal expansion was seen in both CD4+ and CD8+ blood T cells between baseline and week 6. In the 0.1-3.0 mg/kg groups, partial responders had among the lowest normalized peripheral clonal expansion, particularly in CD8+ T cells. Low levels of normalized T-cell clonal expansion were also shown by some nonresponding patients.

The trial excluded patients who had a history of autoimmune disease or who were on systemic immunosuppression. Peripheral blood for TCR sequencing was collected from all dose cohorts at baseline, on cycle 4 day 1, and on cycle 7 day 1. Samples came from an open-label, multicenter, first-in-human phase I dose-escalation trial of ivuxolimab. Adults with locally advanced or metastatic melanoma, renal cell carcinoma, hepatocellular carcinoma or head and neck squamous cell carcinoma were enrolled in the trial. Before TCR sequencing, CD4+ and CD8+ T cells were separately sorted from peripheral blood. Trimming takes 2 bases from V and 1 base from J, and the germline ends sit 3 bases apart. The CDR3 holds 13 amino acids from the cysteine to the phenylalanine. Only the CDR3 portion is preserved as DNA: 39 bases, with reading frame beginning at the first base. The germline V gene provides CDR1 SGHDT and CDR2 YYEEEE.

To sequence the TCRbeta CDR3 region, genomic DNA was isolated from the sorted cells. The immunoSEQ Assay was used to sequence the TCRbeta CDR3 regions. TCRdb stores this immuneACCESS table with in-frame sequences only. Part of the clones is absent; in the studies checked, under half of the shortfall reflects unresolved V genes, and no reason is known for the rest. In this sample the table shows under 95,000 clones, over 90% of which occur a single time. Less than 8% of the sample goes to the ten largest clones. This clonotype was obtained from an adult with an advanced solid tumor such as melanoma, head and neck, liver or kidney cancer. This sample comprised CD4+ or CD8+ T cells sorted from blood, obtained in a trial of the OX40 agonist ivuxolimab. This chain is built from TRBV5-6 and TRBJ2-2, with no reliable assignment of the D segment. The CDR3 is CASSFMNTGELFF. The bases read TGTGCCAGCAGCTTCATGAACACCGGGGAGCTGTTTTTT. Here the CDR3 is joined to the reference TRBV5-6 and TRBJ2-2 genes, and the full variable domain is: DAGVTQSPTHLIKTRGQQVTLRCSPKSGHDTVSWYQQALGQGPQFIFQYYEEEERQRGNFPDRFSGHQFPNYSSELNVNALLLGDSALYLCASSFMNTGELFFGEGSRLTVL.